Below, 17 T cell receptor beta chains from the same sample are listed, as sequenced in a study of pediatric ulcerative colitis. One to two pinch biopsies were taken from the rectum during colonoscopy. Generated by immunoSEQ multiplex PCR, the TCRdb table keeps only in-frame clones and is missing some. The sample has about 40,000 clones, roughly 70% seen once. Sequenced material: gut tissue. Receptors were obtained from a boy aged 10-17 years with severe ulcerative colitis.

V and J are TRBV5-1 and TRBJ2-6, with D unclear. V lost 0 bases and J 1 base, leaving 8 bases between the germline ends. Germline loops: CDR1 SGHRS, CDR2 YFSETQ. CDR3 length: 16 residues. CDR3 region: CASSLAITSGANVLTF. In DNA form, the CDR3 reads TGCGCCAGCAGCTTGGCCATCACATCTGGGGCCAACGTCCTGACTTTC.

This clone was detected only a few times. The chain combines TRBV5-1 with TRBJ1-1; D possibly corresponds to TRBD1 (5 bases). Per germline, CDR1 SGHRS and CDR2 YFSETQ. Trimming shortened V by 3 bases and J by 1 base, and 16 bases separated the two germline ends. CDR3 length: 16 residues. The CDR3 here is CASSSSEDIPNTEAFF. CDR3 nucleotide sequence: TGCGCCAGCAGCTCCTCGGAGGACATCCCGAACACTGAAGCTTTCTTT. The full variable domain, rest sourced from reference TRBV5-1 and TRBJ1-1, is KAGVTQTPRYLIKTRGQQVTLSCSPISGHRSVSWYQQTPGQGLQFLFEYFSETQRNKGNFPGRFSGRQFSNSRSEMNVSTLELGDSALYLCASSSSEDIPNTEAFFGQGTRLTVV.

As to this clone: Other DNA sequences within the sample encode an identical CDR3. The V and J genes are TRBV5-6 and TRBJ2-2; 8 bases match TRBD1. CDR1 and CDR2 from the germline V gene are SGHDT and YYEEEE. This CDR3 region has 16 residues. V lost 2 bases, J lost 3 bases, and 6 bases stayed unmatched. CDR3 sequence reads: CASSLGQGADTGELFF. The CDR3 DNA follows: TGTGCCAGCAGCTTAGGTCAGGGGGCCGACACCGGGGAGCTGTTTTTT.

The genes are TRBV19 and TRBJ1-2; 8 bases agree with TRBD1. This CDR3 is built from 14 residues. The germline gives CDR1 LNHDA, CDR2 SQIVND (reference sequence). Trimming cost V 3 bases and J 8 bases; bases outside gene matches: 8. The CDR3 is CASSIDRGLSGYTF. CDR3 nucleotides: TGTGCCAGTAGTATTGACAGGGGTCTAAGCGGCTACACCTTC.

The V and J genes are TRBV29-1 and TRBJ2-3, with 7 bases that match TRBD1. Germline-derived CDR1 and CDR2 are SQVTM and ANQGSEA. Trimming cost V 4 bases and J 3 bases; bases outside gene matches: 4. There are 13 residues in the CDR3. The CDR3 nucleotides read TGCAGCGTTGTTACAGGGGTGACAGATACGCAGTATTTT. It is translated as CSVVTGVTDTQYF.

The rearrangement uses TRBV7-6 and TRBJ2-3; no clear D gene. The germline V gene has CDR1 SGHVS and CDR2 FNYEAQ. Trimming cost V 5 bases and J 6 bases, with 27 bases left between them. The CDR3 has 18 residues. The CDR3 region is CASSPLGMRRTAADTQYF. CDR3 bases: TGTGCCAGCAGCCCGCTTGGGATGAGACGAACAGCAGCGGATACGCAGTATTTT.

The chain employs TRBV5-1 and TRBJ2-7; 8 bases fit TRBD1. Trimming cost V 4 bases and J 5 bases; bases outside gene matches: 8. Germline values: CDR1 SGHRS, CDR2 YFSETQ. The CDR3 extends over 14 amino acids. The CDR3 coding sequence is TGCGCCAGCAGCAACCCGGGACAGGCAAACGAGCAGTACTTC. Translated: CASSNPGQANEQYF.

V usage is TRBV28 and J usage is TRBJ1-4; D remains ambiguous. Trimming removed 6 bases from V and 0 bases from J, with 11 bases in between. The CDR3 contains 15 residues. Germline V gene lookup returns CDR1 MDHEN and CDR2 SYDVKM. CDR3 nucleotide sequence: TGTGCCAGCAGCCCTGACTTCTCAACTAATGAAAAACTGTTTTTT. This gives the protein CASSPDFSTNEKLFF. The full variable domain, completed using reference TRBV28 and TRBJ1-4, is DVKVTQSSRYLVKRTGEKVFLECVQDMDHENMFWYRQDPGLGLRLIYFSYDVKMKEKGDIPEGYSVSREKKERFSLILESASTNQTSMYLCASSPDFSTNEKLFFGSGTQLSVL.

There are a few counts of this clone. The chain recombines TRBV9 with TRBJ2-2; D uncertain. Trimming pared 1 base from V and 4 bases from J, leaving 5 bases between. The length of the CDR3 is 13 residues. Per the germline V gene, CDR1 is SGDLS and CDR2 is YYNGEE. CDR3 nucleotide sequence: TGTGCCAGCAGCGTACTACTCACCGGGGAGCTGTTTTTT. Amino acids: CASSVLLTGELFF.

This rearrangement joins TRBV6-6 to TRBJ2-7; D may be TRBD1 (6 bases). V was clipped by 4 bases and J by 6 bases, with 16 bases between them. The length of the CDR3 is 14 residues. Germline CDR1 MNHNY, CDR2 SVGAGI (reference sequence). The CDR3 reads CASSSTTGYGEQYF. The CDR3 DNA is TGTGCCAGCAGTTCTACAACAGGGTACGGCGAGCAGTACTTC.

V is TRBV19 and J is TRBJ1-1, with D unclear. V gave up 3 bases and J gave up 0 bases, with 8 bases separating them. The CDR3 length is 14 residues. The germline V gene encodes CDR1 LNHDA and CDR2 SQIVND (reference sequence). The CDR3 loop is CASSISRLNTEAFF. The CDR3 nucleotides are TGTGCCAGTAGTATCAGCAGACTGAACACTGAAGCTTTCTTT.

A single count supports this clone. The chain has TRBV20-1 and TRBJ2-7; D possibly uses TRBD1 or TRBD2 (5 bases each). The CDR3 runs 11 residues. The V gene's germline CDR1 is DFQATT and CDR2 SNEGSKA (reference sequence). CDR3 sequence reads: CSGADSYEQYF. The DNA for the CDR3 is TGCTCCGGGGCAGACTCCTACGAGCAGTACTTC.

The V call is TRBV28, the J call TRBJ1-2; D remains unclear. The V and J ends lost 2 bases and 6 bases respectively, with 7 bases between them. The CDR3 is 12 residues long. The germline V gene has CDR1 MDHEN and CDR2 SYDVKM. The CDR3 DNA sequence: TGTGCCAGCAGTTTACGGTTAGATGGCTACACCTTC. Its protein is CASSLRLDGYTF.

This clone has just a few counts. The rearrangement joins TRBV6-1 to TRBJ1-5, with 9 bases matching TRBD1. CDR3 length: 15 residues. Per germline, CDR1 MNHNS and CDR2 SASEGT. Losses at the gene ends were 4 bases for V and 7 bases for J; bases not matched to a gene: 8. This CDR3 is CASSALGTGPQPQHF. In nucleotides, the CDR3 is TGTGCCAGCAGTGCCCTAGGGACAGGGCCGCAGCCCCAGCATTTT.

The rearrangement uses TRBV2 and TRBJ1-5, with 7 bases matching TRBD1. The V gene end was trimmed by 5 bases and the J gene end by 4 bases; junction bases not matched to a gene: 8. The CDR3 length is 15 residues. Per the germline V gene, CDR1 is SNHLY and CDR2 is FYNNEI. The CDR3 reads CASSLTGMINQPQHF. The CDR3 DNA reads as TGTGCCAGCAGTCTGACAGGGATGATAAATCAGCCCCAGCATTTT.

V and J are TRBV6-1 and TRBJ2-5, with 9 nucleotides matching TRBD1. CDR3 length: 14 amino acids. Losses at the gene ends were 4 bases for V and 5 bases for J; bases not matched to a gene: 5. Germline CDR1 MNHNS, CDR2 SASEGT. CDR3 in DNA: TGTGCCAGCAGTGGGGGACAGGGCTGGGAGACCCAGTACTTC. Its translation: CASSGGQGWETQYF.

The V call is TRBV5-6, the J call TRBJ2-3; TRBD1 aligns across 9 bases. The trim removed 1 base at V and 4 bases at J, leaving 10 bases unmatched. CDR3 length: 17 residues. Germline V gene lookup returns CDR1 SGHDT and CDR2 YYEEEE. The CDR3 DNA follows: TGTGCCAGCAGCTTGTACCTCGGGACAGGGTACGCAGATACGCAGTATTTT. This gives the protein CASSLYLGTGYADTQYF.